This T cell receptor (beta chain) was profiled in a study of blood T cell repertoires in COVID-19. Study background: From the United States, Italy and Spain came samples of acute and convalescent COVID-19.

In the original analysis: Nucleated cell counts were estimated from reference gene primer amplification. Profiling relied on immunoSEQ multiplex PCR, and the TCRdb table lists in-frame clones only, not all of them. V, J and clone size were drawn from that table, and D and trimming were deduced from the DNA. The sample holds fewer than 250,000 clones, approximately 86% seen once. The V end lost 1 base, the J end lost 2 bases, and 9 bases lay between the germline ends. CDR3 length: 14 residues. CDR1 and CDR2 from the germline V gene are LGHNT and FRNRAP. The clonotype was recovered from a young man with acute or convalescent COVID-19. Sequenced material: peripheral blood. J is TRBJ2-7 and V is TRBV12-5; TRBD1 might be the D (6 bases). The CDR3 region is CASGLAYRAYEQYF. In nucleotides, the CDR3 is TGTGCTAGTGGTTTGGCTTACAGGGCCTACGAGCAGTACTTC.